The sequence of this T cell receptor beta chain was determined in a study of breast tumors, draining lymph nodes, adjacent tissues. General study points: Compared with lymph nodes, tumors were less diverse; compared with nontumor tissue, more. Luminal-like breast cancer showed significantly greater tumor-nontumor repertoire similarity than basal-like breast cancer did. Findings are consistent with lymph node origin and intratumoral expansion of most tumor T cells.

MiXCR, run by TCRdb on the multiplex PCR reads, gives a single entry per CDR3 protein. The sample lists around 190,000 distinct CDR3 sequences, about 33% occurring once. A remark on this clonotype: Its antigen is not known. This may stem from a read error, because a much larger clone lies one nucleotide away.

Germline CDR1 is DFQATT and CDR2 is SNEGSKA (reference sequence). V trimming: 0 bases; J trimming: 9 bases; junction bases outside the gene matches: 8. CDR3 length equals 14 residues. Axillary draining lymph nodes of breast cancer patients supplied the node samples. This sequence was found in a female donor with breast cancer. Some clones in this sample may be carry-over from other donors' samples. Sequencing was carried out using axillary lymph node tissue. The chain recombines TRBV20-1 with TRBJ1-5, with 7 bases aligning to TRBD1. The chain's CDR3 is CSARDDRAVPPQHF. The CDR3 DNA sequence: TGCAGTGCTAGAGATGACAGGGCCGTTCCGCCCCAGCATTTT.